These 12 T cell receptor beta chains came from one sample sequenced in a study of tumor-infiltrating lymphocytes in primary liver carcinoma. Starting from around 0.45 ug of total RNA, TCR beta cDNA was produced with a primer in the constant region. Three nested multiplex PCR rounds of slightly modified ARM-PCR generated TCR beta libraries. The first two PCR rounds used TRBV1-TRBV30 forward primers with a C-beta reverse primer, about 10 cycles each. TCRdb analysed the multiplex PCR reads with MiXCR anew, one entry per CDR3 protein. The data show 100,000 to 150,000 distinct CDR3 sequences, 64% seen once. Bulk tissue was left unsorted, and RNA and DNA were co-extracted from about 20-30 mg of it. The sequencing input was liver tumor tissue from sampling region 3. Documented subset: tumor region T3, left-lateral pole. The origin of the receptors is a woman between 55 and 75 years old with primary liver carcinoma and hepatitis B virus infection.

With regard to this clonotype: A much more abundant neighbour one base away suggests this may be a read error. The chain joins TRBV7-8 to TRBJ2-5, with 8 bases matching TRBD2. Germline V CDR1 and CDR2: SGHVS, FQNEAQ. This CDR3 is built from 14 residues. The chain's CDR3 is CACSLTSGGETQYF. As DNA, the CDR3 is TGTGCCTGCAGCCTCACTAGCGGAGGGGAGACCCAGTACTTC.

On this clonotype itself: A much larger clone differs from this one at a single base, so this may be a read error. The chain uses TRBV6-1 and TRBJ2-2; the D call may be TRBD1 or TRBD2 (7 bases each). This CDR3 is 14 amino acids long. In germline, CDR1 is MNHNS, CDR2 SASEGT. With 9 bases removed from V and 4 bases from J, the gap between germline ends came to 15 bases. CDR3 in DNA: TGTGCCAGTCAGGGGGGGTTCGGCACCGGGGAGCTGTTTTTT. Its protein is CASQGGFGTGELFF.

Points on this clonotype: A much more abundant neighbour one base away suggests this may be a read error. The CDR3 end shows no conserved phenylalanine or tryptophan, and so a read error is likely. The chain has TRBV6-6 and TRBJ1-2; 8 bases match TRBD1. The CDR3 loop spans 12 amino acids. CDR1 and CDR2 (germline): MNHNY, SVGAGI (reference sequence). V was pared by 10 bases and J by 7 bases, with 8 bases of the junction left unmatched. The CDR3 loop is CATTTGDGGYTL. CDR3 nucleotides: TGTGCCACCACGACAGGGGATGGTGGCTACACCTTA.

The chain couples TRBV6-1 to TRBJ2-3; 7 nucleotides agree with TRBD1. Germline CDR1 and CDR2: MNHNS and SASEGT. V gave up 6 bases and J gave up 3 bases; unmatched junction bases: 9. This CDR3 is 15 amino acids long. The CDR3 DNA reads TGTGCCAGCAGAAAAACGGGACAGAGTACAGATACGCAGTATTTT. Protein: CASRKTGQSTDTQYF.

The CDR3 DNA sequence: TGTGCCAGCAGCTTGGTCAGGGGGAACGGGCAATACTTC. Translation: CASSLVRGNGQYF. The gene calls are TRBV5-6 and TRBJ2-7; 7 nucleotides agree with TRBD1. V was pared by 0 bases and J by 13 bases, with 10 bases of the junction left unmatched. Germline V gives CDR1 SGHDT, CDR2 YYEEEE. The CDR3 loop spans 13 amino acids. Full variable domain (remainder filled in from reference TRBV5-6 and TRBJ2-7): DAGVTQSPTHLIKTRGQQVTLRCSPKSGHDTVSWYQQALGQGPQFIFQYYEEEERQRGNFPDRFSGHQFPNYSSELNVNALLLGDSALYLCASSLVRGNGQYFGPGTRLTVT.

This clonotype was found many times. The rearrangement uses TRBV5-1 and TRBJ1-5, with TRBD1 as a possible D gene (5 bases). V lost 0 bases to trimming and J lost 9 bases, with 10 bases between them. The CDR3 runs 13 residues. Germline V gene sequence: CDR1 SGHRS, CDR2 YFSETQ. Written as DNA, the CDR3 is TGCGCCAGCAGCTTGGACTCCGGGGGGCCCCAGCATTTT. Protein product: CASSLDSGGPQHF.

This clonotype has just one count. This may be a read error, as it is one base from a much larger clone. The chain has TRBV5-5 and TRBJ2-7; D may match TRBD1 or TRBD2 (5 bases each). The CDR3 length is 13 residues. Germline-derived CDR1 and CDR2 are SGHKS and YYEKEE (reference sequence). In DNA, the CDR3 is TGTGCCAACAGCTTCGGGACGGCGGGCGAGCAGTACTTC. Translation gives CANSFGTAGEQYF.

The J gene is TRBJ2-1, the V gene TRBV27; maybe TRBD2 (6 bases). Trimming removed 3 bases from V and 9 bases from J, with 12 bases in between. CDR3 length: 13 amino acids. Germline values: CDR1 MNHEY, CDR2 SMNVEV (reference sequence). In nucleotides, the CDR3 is TGTGCCAGCAGTTTCATAGGACTACGTGAGCAGTTCTTC. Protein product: CASSFIGLREQFF.

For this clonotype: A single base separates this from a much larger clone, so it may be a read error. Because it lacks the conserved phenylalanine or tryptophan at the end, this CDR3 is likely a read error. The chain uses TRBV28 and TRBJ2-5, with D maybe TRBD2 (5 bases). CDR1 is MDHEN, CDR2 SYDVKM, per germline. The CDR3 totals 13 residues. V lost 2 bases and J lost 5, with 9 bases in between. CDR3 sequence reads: CASSLGGWETQYL. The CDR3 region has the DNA TGTGCCAGCAGTTTAGGAGGTTGGGAGACCCAGTACCTC.

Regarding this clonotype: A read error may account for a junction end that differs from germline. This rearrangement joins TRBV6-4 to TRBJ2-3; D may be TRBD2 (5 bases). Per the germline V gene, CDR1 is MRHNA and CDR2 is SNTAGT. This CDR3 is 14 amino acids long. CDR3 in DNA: TGTGCCAGCAGTGTCGAAGGGAGCACAGATATGCAGTATTTT. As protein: CASSVEGSTDMQYF.

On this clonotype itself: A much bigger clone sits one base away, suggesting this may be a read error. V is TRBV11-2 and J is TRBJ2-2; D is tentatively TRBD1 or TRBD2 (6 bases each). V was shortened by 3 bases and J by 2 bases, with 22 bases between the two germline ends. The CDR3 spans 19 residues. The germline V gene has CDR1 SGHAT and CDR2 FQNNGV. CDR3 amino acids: CASSFCGAGGGRNTGELFF. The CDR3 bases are TGTGCCAGCAGCTTTTGTGGGGCGGGTGGGGGGCGCAACACCGGGGAGCTGTTTTTT.

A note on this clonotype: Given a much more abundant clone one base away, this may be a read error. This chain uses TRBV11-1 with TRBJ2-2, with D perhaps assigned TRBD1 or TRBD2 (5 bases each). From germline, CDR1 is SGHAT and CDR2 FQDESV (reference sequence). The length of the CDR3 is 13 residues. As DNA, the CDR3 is TGTGCCAGCCAAGGGGAAGGTATCGGGGAGCTGTCTTTT. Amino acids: CASQGEGIGELSF. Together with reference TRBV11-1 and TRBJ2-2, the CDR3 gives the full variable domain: EAEVAQSPRYKITEKSQAVAFWCDPISGHATLYWYRQILGQGPELLVQFQDESVVDDSQLPKDRFSAERLKGVDSTLKIQPAELGDSAMYLCASQGEGIGELSFGEGSRLTVL.